These T cell receptor beta chains were read from a single sample in a study of cytomegalovirus exposure and HLA in healthy donors. Only in-frame clones appear in the TCRdb table, and some are missing; sequencing was by immunoSEQ multiplex PCR. The sample holds around 160,000 clones, roughly 85% seen once. The sequencing input was PBMCs. Receptors originate from a man aged 50-59 years in good health and CMV-seropositive. CDR3s include the opening cysteine and the closing phenylalanine or tryptophan. Fields, in order: V gene, clone size, D gene, CDR3 length, J gene, CDR3 protein, CDR3 DNA. A D gene is named only where the DNA matches it firmly. The size entry is marked missing in some rows and otherwise reads once, few, many or a size class.

>TRBV7-8|.|TRBD1|15|TRBJ2-3
CASSSGTGSTDTQYF
TGTGCCAGCAGCTCCGGGACAGGGAGCACAGATACGCAGTATTTT
>TRBV30|.|TRBD1|15|TRBJ1-4
CAWQDRGRRSEKLFF
TGTGCCTGGCAGGACAGGGGGCGCCGGTCCGAAAAACTGTTTTTT
>TRBV9|.|TRBD2|17|TRBJ2-2
CASSETSGPILTGELFF
TGTGCCAGCAGCGAGACTAGCGGGCCGATATTAACCGGGGAGCTGTTTTTT
>TRBV15|.|.|13|TRBJ2-7
CATSRQASYEQYF
TGTGCCACCAGCCGACAGGCCTCCTACGAGCAGTACTTC
>TRBV6-1|.|TRBD1|15|TRBJ1-2
CASSQKGQGVGGYTF
TGTGCCAGCAGCCAAAAGGGACAGGGGGTTGGTGGCTACACCTTC
>TRBV6-1|.|.|13|TRBJ2-7
CASRTGTSYEQYF
TGTGCCAGCAGGACCGGGACATCCTACGAGCAGTACTTC
>TRBV5-6|once|.|16|TRBJ2-7
CASSLVIGGEPYEQYF
TGTGCCAGCAGCTTGGTCATCGGCGGGGAACCCTACGAGCAGTACTTC
>TRBV2|.|.|14|TRBJ1-5
CASSDDLGGQPQHF
TGTGCCAGCAGTGACGACCTGGGAGGTCAGCCCCAGCATTTT
>TRBV18|.|TRBD1|17|TRBJ2-2
CASSPGQGTTKTGELFF
TGTGCCAGCTCACCGGGACAGGGGACAACGAAGACCGGGGAGCTGTTTTTT
>TRBV15|.|TRBD2|19|TRBJ2-5
CATSSPGLAGFTFQETQYF
TGTGCCACCAGCTCCCCGGGACTAGCGGGGTTTACCTTCCAAGAGACCCAGTACTTC
>TRBV28|few|.|15|TRBJ1-4
CASSLWGGSNEKLFF
TGTGCCAGCAGTTTATGGGGGGGTTCCAATGAAAAACTGTTTTTT
>TRBV7-9|.|.|14|TRBJ2-1
CASRSDTRSIEQFF
TGTGCCAGCAGAAGCGATACACGGTCGATTGAGCAGTTCTTC
>TRBV6-5|.|.|15|TRBJ1-5
CASSYIRARNQPQHF
TGTGCCAGCAGTTACATCAGGGCCAGAAATCAGCCCCAGCATTTT
>TRBV10-3|.|TRBD1|14|TRBJ1-6
CAISKGGFNSPLHF
TGTGCCATCAGTAAAGGGGGCTTCAATTCACCCCTCCACTTT
>TRBV7-9|.|.|14|TRBJ1-3
CSSSLEQQSGTIYF
TGTTCCAGCAGCTTAGAACAGCAGTCTGGCACCATATATTTT
>TRBV27|once|.|15|TRBJ2-3
CASSLGQGGTDTQYF
TGTGCCAGCAGTTTAGGACAGGGAGGGACAGATACGCAGTATTTT
>TRBV7-6|.|TRBD2|19|TRBJ2-2
CASSKRGSGGASNTGELFF
TGTGCCAGCAGCAAGAGGGGGAGCGGGGGGGCTTCGAACACCGGGGAGCTGTTTTTT
>TRBV2|.|TRBD1|14|TRBJ1-2
CASSEPSGGERYTF
TGTGCCAGCAGTGAACCGTCAGGGGGCGAGCGCTACACCTTC
>TRBV7-2|.|.|13|TRBJ1-4
CASSQPTNEKLFF
TGTGCCTCTAGCCAGCCAACTAATGAAAAACTGTTTTTT
>TRBV7-6|.|.|18|TRBJ2-7
CASSFVGGVQGGYYEQYF
TGTGCCAGCAGCTTTGTCGGCGGTGTACAGGGGGGGTACTACGAGCAGTACTTC
>TRBV27|.|TRBD1|15|TRBJ1-5
CASRNSGTGNQPQHF
TGTGCCAGCAGAAACTCCGGGACAGGGAATCAGCCCCAGCATTTT